The clone carrying this T cell receptor beta chain was recorded a few times. The data stem from a study of blood T cell repertoires in COVID-19. About the study: Spain, Italy and the United States supplied samples that represented acute and convalescent COVID-19.

Trimming took off 3 bases at V and 4 bases at J, with 11 bases between the two ends. CDR3 size: 14 residues. CDR1 and CDR2 from the germline V gene are MDHEN and SYDVKM. Profiling relied on immunoSEQ multiplex PCR, and the TCRdb table lists in-frame clones only, not all of them. This sample carries 20,000 or so clones, roughly 87% of them seen once, and the ten largest clones take 7.9%. The specimen was peripheral blood. This receptor was taken from a human donor with active COVID-19. The donor label of this sample is uncertain. The J gene is TRBJ2-3, the V gene TRBV28; maybe TRBD1 (6 bases). The CDR3: CASSFRPGADTQYF. The CDR3 DNA is TGTGCCAGCAGTTTTCGACCAGGGGCAGATACGCAGTATTTT.